The rows below give T cell receptor beta chains drawn from one sample of a study of blood T cell repertoires in COVID-19. TCRdb's table, derived via immunoSEQ multiplex PCR, lists solely in-frame clones and lacks some. This sample has tens of thousands of clones, with 79% found just once. The sequencing sample was made of peripheral blood. Source of these receptors: a man aged 55 to 70 with active or convalescent COVID-19. Each CDR3 is given with its conserved first and last residue. A D gene is named only where the DNA matches it firmly. Only some rows state a clone size, as once, few, many or a class for expanded clones.

abundance	v_gene	j_gene	d_gene	CDR3aa	CDR3nt
.	TRBV4-1	TRBJ2-1	.	CASSLNSYNEQFF	TGCGCCAGCAGCCTCAACAGCTACAATGAGCAGTTCTTC
few	TRBV2	TRBJ1-4	.	CASSAPSGVTNEKLFF	TGTGCCAGCAGTGCACCGTCAGGGGTGACTAATGAAAAACTGTTTTTT
.	TRBV2	TRBJ2-5	.	CASRSTWETQYF	TGTGCCAGCAGGAGTACCTGGGAGACCCAGTACTTC
few	TRBV28	TRBJ2-7	.	CASSLLPGLSYEQYF	TGTGCCAGCAGCTTGTTACCAGGTCTCTCCTACGAGCAGTACTTC
.	TRBV4-2	TRBJ2-7	TRBD1	CASSQDRGQGVTSYEQYF	TGTGCCAGCAGCCAAGATCGGGGACAGGGAGTAACGTCCTACGAGCAGTACTTC
.	TRBV6-2/TRBV6-3	TRBJ1-2	.	CASSYSARTGDYGYTF	TGTGCCAGCAGTTACTCGGCGAGGACGGGGGACTATGGCTACACCTTC
once	TRBV28	TRBJ1-1	TRBD1	CASSPGGFDRGIWEAFF	TGTGCCAGCAGCCCCGGTGGCTTTGACAGGGGGATATGGGAAGCTTTCTTT
.	TRBV10-3	TRBJ2-7	.	CASGLGNSGYEQYF	TGTGCCAGCGGCTTGGGTAACAGCGGCTACGAGCAGTACTTC
few	TRBV7-9	TRBJ1-4	.	CASSFSSAVNEKLFF	TGTGCCAGCAGCTTTTCGTCGGCGGTTAATGAAAAACTGTTTTTT
.	TRBV21-1	TRBJ2-5	.	CASSPRTSGGLQETQYF	TGTGCCAGCAGCCCTCGGACTAGCGGGGGCCTCCAAGAGACCCAGTACTTC
.	TRBV7-6	TRBJ2-7	TRBD2	CASSLAGVGEQYF	TGTGCCAGCAGCTTGGCGGGGGTGGGCGAGCAGTACTTC
once	TRBV3-1/TRBV3-2	TRBJ2-7	.	CASSQGPGFYEQYF	TGTGCCAGCAGCCAGGGGCCCGGCTTCTACGAGCAGTACTTC
few	TRBV30	TRBJ1-1	.	CAWSRGTEAFF	TGTGCCTGGAGTAGAGGTACTGAAGCTTTCTTT
.	TRBV20-1	TRBJ2-5	.	CSASRGAGETQYF	TGCAGTGCTAGTCGGGGGGCAGGGGAGACCCAGTACTTC
.	TRBV7-9	TRBJ2-2	.	CASSLGGFYGELFF	TGTGCCAGCAGCTTAGGGGGCTTCTACGGGGAGCTGTTTTTT
.	TRBV5-4	TRBJ2-7	.	CASSLGPGGGLTYEQYF	TGTGCCAGCAGCTTGGGACCCGGAGGGGGCCTTACATACGAGCAGTACTTC
.	TRBV7-3	TRBJ2-2	.	CASSLSQGNTGELFF	TGTGCCAGCAGCTTAAGCCAGGGCAACACCGGGGAGCTGTTTTTT
.	TRBV4-3	TRBJ1-5	TRBD1	CASSQDWTGYQPQHF	TGCGCCAGCAGCCAAGATTGGACAGGTTATCAGCCCCAGCATTTT
.	TRBV20-1	TRBJ2-1	.	CSASRGGPYNEQFF	TGCAGTGCTAGTAGGGGGGGCCCCTACAATGAGCAGTTCTTC
.	TRBV7-3	TRBJ2-4	.	CASSLSGRGGKNIQYF	TGTGCCAGCAGCTTAAGTGGCAGGGGTGGCAAAAACATTCAGTACTTC
.	TRBV7-8	TRBJ1-1	.	CASSPLTGNTEAFF	TGTGCCAGCAGCCCCCTGACAGGGAACACTGAAGCTTTCTTT
.	TRBV19	TRBJ1-4	.	CASSKTAVNEKLFF	TGTGCCAGTAGTAAGACAGCCGTTAATGAAAAACTGTTTTTT
once	TRBV6-6	TRBJ1-4	TRBD1	CASTRQGTNEKLFF	TGTGCCAGCACCAGACAGGGAACTAATGAAAAACTGTTTTTT
.	TRBV24-1	TRBJ1-1	TRBD1	CATSRDRGTEAFF	TGTGCCACCAGTAGGGACAGGGGCACTGAAGCTTTCTTT
few	TRBV6-6	TRBJ2-1	.	CASSYSDEQFF	TGTGCCAGCAGTTACTCCGATGAGCAGTTCTTC
once	TRBV18	TRBJ2-7	.	CASSPASGASEQYF	TGTGCCAGCTCACCCGCTTCGGGAGCAAGTGAGCAGTACTTC
.	TRBV3-1/TRBV3-2	TRBJ1-6	.	CASSQRYVYNSPLHF	TGTGCCAGCAGCCAACGTTATGTCTATAATTCACCCCTCCACTTT
.	TRBV28	TRBJ1-4	.	CASSLGRAGNEKLFF	TGTGCCAGCAGTTTAGGGAGGGCAGGGAATGAAAAACTGTTTTTT
.	TRBV11-3	TRBJ1-1	.	CASSAGTFTEAFF	TGTGCCAGCAGCGCTGGGACTTTTACTGAAGCTTTCTTT
.	TRBV5-6	TRBJ1-2	.	CASSTSGNGYTF	TGTGCCAGCAGCACCTCAGGGAATGGCTACACCTTC
.	TRBV7-8	TRBJ2-7	TRBD1	CASSLATGGSSYEQYF	TGTGCCAGCAGCTTAGCTACAGGGGGATCCTCCTACGAGCAGTACTTC
.	TRBV27	TRBJ2-2	.	CASSGLFRTGELFF	TGTGCCAGCAGCGGACTTTTTAGGACCGGGGAGCTGTTTTTT
.	TRBV12-3/TRBV12-4	TRBJ1-2	.	CASSRDKNYGYTF	TGTGCCAGCAGTCGGGACAAGAACTATGGCTACACCTTC
few	TRBV19	TRBJ1-6	.	CASSISAHQNSPLHF	TGTGCCAGTAGTATAAGTGCCCACCAGAATTCACCCCTCCACTTT
.	TRBV3-1/TRBV3-2	TRBJ1-4	.	CASSLRQDEKLFF	TGTGCCAGCAGCCTTCGACAGGATGAAAAACTGTTTTTT
.	TRBV5-8	TRBJ1-1	.	CASSLTDVNTEAFF	TGTGCCAGCAGCTTAACAGACGTGAACACTGAAGCTTTCTTT
.	TRBV2	TRBJ1-1	TRBD1	CASSNRGRSTEAFF	TGTGCCAGCAGTAACAGGGGGAGGTCCACTGAAGCTTTCTTT
.	TRBV30	TRBJ2-7	.	CAWSVHPTGSEQYF	TGTGCCTGGAGTGTACATCCGACGGGGAGCGAGCAGTACTTC
.	TRBV7-3	TRBJ2-2	.	CASSPLAGTGGDTGELFF	TGTGCCAGCAGCCCCTTGGCGGGTACGGGCGGGGACACCGGGGAGCTGTTTTTT
.	TRBV6-5	TRBJ2-1	TRBD1	CASSPHAGGQEQFF	TGTGCCAGCAGTCCGCACGCAGGGGGTCAAGAGCAGTTCTTC
.	TRBV5-4	TRBJ2-3	TRBD1	CASSSGTVSDTQYF	TGTGCCAGCAGCTCCGGGACAGTCTCAGATACGCAGTATTTT
many	TRBV3-1/TRBV3-2	TRBJ1-5	.	CASSQNPRVPQHF	TGTGCCAGCAGCCAGAACCCGCGAGTCCCCCAGCATTTT
.	TRBV19	TRBJ2-3	TRBD2	CASSSILAGGADTQYF	TGTGCCAGTAGCTCTATTCTAGCGGGGGGAGCAGATACGCAGTATTTT
.	TRBV4-3	TRBJ1-2	.	CASSQERQGGSGYTF	TGCGCCAGCAGCCAAGAGCGCCAGGGCGGTTCTGGCTACACCTTC
.	TRBV2	TRBJ1-1	.	CASSVQAMNTEAFF	TGTGCCAGCAGTGTTCAGGCTATGAACACTGAAGCTTTCTTT
.	TRBV5-1	TRBJ2-3	TRBD2	CASSLTSSGGADTQYF	TGCGCCAGCAGCCTCACTTCTAGCGGGGGGGCCGATACGCAGTATTTT
.	TRBV19	TRBJ2-7	.	CASSIAEEGEQYF	TGTGCCAGTAGTATAGCGGAGGAGGGGGAGCAGTACTTC
.	TRBV11-2	TRBJ2-2	TRBD1	CASSPDRVGRELFF	TGTGCCAGCAGCCCCGACAGGGTGGGCCGGGAGCTGTTTTTT